The 15 T cell receptor beta chains in this list originate from one sample, sequenced in a study of CD8+CD57+ T cells in acquired aplastic anemia. Those patients picked for sequencing had displayed CD8+CD57+ cell expansion on flow cytometry. Genomic DNA was employed as the template in profiling TCR beta VDJ and CDR3. TCRdb reprocessed the reads via MiXCR and lists one record per CDR3 protein. Of roughly 170,000 distinct CDR3 sequences in the sample, approximately 48% are singletons; the top ten hold roughly 13%. The sequenced sample was sorted CD4+, CD8+, or CD8+CD57+ T cells (not recorded which) from PBMCs. All receptors come from a human donor with aplastic anemia.

The rearrangement links TRBV7-2 to TRBJ1-6; D is perhaps TRBD1 (5 bases). Per germline, CDR1 SGHTA and CDR2 FQGNSA. The V end lost 5 bases, the J end lost 7 bases, and 15 bases lay between the germline ends. This CDR3 has 15 amino acids. CDR3 in DNA: TGTGCCAGCAGCCGAGGGGCGGAATTCAATTCACCCCTCCACTTT. It codes for CASSRGAEFNSPLHF.

This clonotype was observed many times. The V gene is TRBV29-1, the J gene TRBJ1-1; D possibly corresponds to TRBD1 (5 bases). The CDR3 sequence is 14 residues long. Germline V CDR1 and CDR2: SQVTM, ANQGSEA. The V and J ends lost 6 bases and 0 bases respectively, with 14 bases between them. CDR3 loop: CSVRDRGMNTEAFF. The CDR3 coding sequence is TGCAGCGTGAGGGATAGGGGAATGAACACTGAAGCTTTCTTT.

V and J are TRBV13 and TRBJ2-3; 11 bases agree with TRBD1. CDR3 size: 15 residues. V was clipped by 4 bases and J by 4 bases; unmatched bases: 4. Germline loops: CDR1 PRHDT, CDR2 FYEKMQ (reference sequence). The CDR3: CASSSRDRGADTQYF. The CDR3 bases are TGTGCCAGCAGCTCCCGGGACAGGGGGGCAGATACGCAGTATTTT.

This chain connects TRBV2 to TRBJ1-2, with a possible D match to TRBD1 (5 bases). V gave up 1 base and J gave up 12 bases, with 15 bases separating them. CDR3 length: 13 amino acids. Germline CDR1 is SNHLY and CDR2 is FYNNEI. CDR3: CASSEGAGSGNTF. The CDR3 DNA follows: TGTGCCAGCAGTGAAGGGGCAGGGAGTGGAAACACCTTC.

Many counts were recorded for this clonotype. The chain employs TRBV20-1 and TRBJ1-6; a weak D match, TRBD1 (5 bases). Germline lookup yields CDR1 DFQATT and CDR2 SNEGSKA (reference sequence). This CDR3 has 16 amino acids. V was pared by 3 bases and J by 7 bases, with 19 bases between. The CDR3 reads CSASELFVRGNSPLHF. CDR3 DNA sequence: TGCAGTGCTAGCGAACTTTTTGTAAGGGGAAATTCACCCCTCCACTTT.

This clonotype has at least ten counts. This chain connects TRBV24-1 to TRBJ1-3, with TRBD1 as a possible D gene (6 bases). Per germline, CDR1 KGHDR and CDR2 SFDVKD. This CDR3 has 15 residues. Trimming removed 0 bases from V and 1 base from J, with 6 bases in between. For the CDR3, the DNA is TGTGCCACCAGTGATTTGGGACAGTCTGGAAACACCATATATTTT. Translated: CATSDLGQSGNTIYF.

This clonotype was observed at least ten times. The gene calls are TRBV14 and TRBJ2-1, with D unclear. V was clipped by 0 bases and J by 7 bases, with 7 bases between them. Germline CDR1 is SGHDN and CDR2 is FVKESK. CDR3 length: 13 amino acids. The CDR3 nucleotides read TGTGCCAGCAGCCAAGAGGACCGAAATGAGCAGTTCTTC. Translation: CASSQEDRNEQFF.

Ten or more counts support this clonotype. The V call is TRBV5-6, the J call TRBJ2-1; D is uncertain. This CDR3 is 13 amino acids long. With 2 bases removed from V and 6 bases from J, the gap between germline ends came to 9 bases. Looked up from germline, CDR1 is SGHDT and CDR2 is YYEEEE. CDR3: CASSFLRANEQFF. For the CDR3, the DNA is TGTGCCAGCAGCTTTCTTCGCGCCAATGAGCAGTTCTTC. Together with reference TRBV5-6 and TRBJ2-1, the CDR3 gives the full variable domain: DAGVTQSPTHLIKTRGQQVTLRCSPKSGHDTVSWYQQALGQGPQFIFQYYEEEERQRGNFPDRFSGHQFPNYSSELNVNALLLGDSALYLCASSFLRANEQFFGPGTRLTVL.

This clonotype was seen many times. The chain carries TRBV19 and TRBJ2-1, with unresolved D. The V and J ends lost 3 bases and 11 bases respectively, with 14 bases between them. Germline V CDR1 and CDR2: LNHDA, SQIVND (reference sequence). The length of the CDR3 is 13 residues. The CDR3 region is CASSIGLLDKQFF. DNA of the CDR3: TGTGCCAGTAGTATCGGGCTCTTAGACAAGCAGTTCTTC.

There are a few counts of this clonotype. A much larger clone is a single base away; this may be a read error. V usage is TRBV5-1 and J usage is TRBJ1-6; D unresolved. The CDR3 consists of 15 residues. V was trimmed by 3 bases and J by 7 bases, leaving 14 bases between them. The germline V gene has CDR1 SGHRS and CDR2 YFSETQ. The CDR3, as DNA: TGCGCCAGCAGCTCAGAAAGGGAGGGAAATTCACCCCTCCACTTT. Its protein product is CASSSEREGNSPLHF.

This clonotype was observed many times. The rearrangement links TRBV5-5 to TRBJ1-6; perhaps TRBD1 as D (6 bases). Trimming took off 1 base at V and 4 bases at J, with 12 bases between the two ends. The germline gives CDR1 SGHKS, CDR2 YYEKEE (reference sequence). CDR3 length equals 16 residues. The CDR3 loop reads CASSLLGQNYNSPLHF. CDR3 sequence (DNA): TGTGCCAGCAGCTTGTTAGGACAGAATTATAATTCACCCCTCCACTTT.

On this clonotype itself: An end of the junction does not agree with germline; a read error may underlie this. The V call is TRBV7-9, the J call TRBJ1-5; D is undetermined. The CDR3 length is 12 residues. The germline V gene has CDR1 SEHNR and CDR2 FQNEAQ (reference sequence). The DNA of the CDR3 is TGTGCCAGCAGCCAACTCAATCAGCCCCAGCATTTC. As protein: CASSQLNQPQHF.

This clonotype was picked up a small number of times. The genes are TRBV7-6 and TRBJ2-5; D perhaps matches TRBD1 (6 bases). The CDR3 runs to 14 residues. From germline, CDR1 is SGHVS and CDR2 FNYEAQ. V shed 3 bases and J shed 2 bases, with 10 bases lying between them. The chain's CDR3 is CASSFTGSQETQYF. The CDR3 DNA is TGTGCCAGCAGCTTTACAGGGTCACAAGAGACCCAGTACTTC.

The rearrangement links TRBV24-1 to TRBJ2-4; TRBD1 agrees at 7 bases. Germline CDR1 is KGHDR and CDR2 is SFDVKD. The CDR3 sequence is 14 residues long. The trim removed 4 bases at V and 6 bases at J, leaving 5 bases unmatched. CDR3 loop: CATSEGDSRNIQYF. For the CDR3, the DNA is TGTGCCACCAGTGAGGGGGACAGTAGAAACATTCAGTACTTC.

J is TRBJ1-3 and V is TRBV7-2, with a weak D call TRBD1 (5 bases). Between the trimmed V and J ends, which lost 6 bases and 4 bases, there was a span of 10 bases. CDR1 and CDR2 from the germline V gene are SGHTA and FQGNSA. This CDR3 has 13 amino acids. CDR3 amino acids: CASRRGTGNTIYF. The CDR3 nucleotides read TGTGCCAGCAGAAGGGGTACCGGAAACACCATATATTTT.